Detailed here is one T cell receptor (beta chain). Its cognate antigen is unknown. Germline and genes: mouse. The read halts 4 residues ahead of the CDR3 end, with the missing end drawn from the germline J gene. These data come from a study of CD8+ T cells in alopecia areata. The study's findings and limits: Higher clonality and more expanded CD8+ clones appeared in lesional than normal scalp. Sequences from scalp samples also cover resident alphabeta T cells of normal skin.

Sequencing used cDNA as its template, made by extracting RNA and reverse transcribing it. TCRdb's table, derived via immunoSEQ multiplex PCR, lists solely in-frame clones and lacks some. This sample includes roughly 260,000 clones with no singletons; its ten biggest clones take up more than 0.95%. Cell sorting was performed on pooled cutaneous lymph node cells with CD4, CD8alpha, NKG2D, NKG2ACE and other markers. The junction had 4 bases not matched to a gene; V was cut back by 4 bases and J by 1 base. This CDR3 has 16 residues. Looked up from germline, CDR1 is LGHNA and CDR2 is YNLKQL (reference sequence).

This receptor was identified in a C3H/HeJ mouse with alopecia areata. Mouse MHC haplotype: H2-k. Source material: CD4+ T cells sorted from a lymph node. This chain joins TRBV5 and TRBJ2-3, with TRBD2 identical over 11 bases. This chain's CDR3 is CASSLLGGRGAETLYF. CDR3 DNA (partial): TGTGCCAGCAGCCTACTGGGGGGGCGCGGTGCAGAA.